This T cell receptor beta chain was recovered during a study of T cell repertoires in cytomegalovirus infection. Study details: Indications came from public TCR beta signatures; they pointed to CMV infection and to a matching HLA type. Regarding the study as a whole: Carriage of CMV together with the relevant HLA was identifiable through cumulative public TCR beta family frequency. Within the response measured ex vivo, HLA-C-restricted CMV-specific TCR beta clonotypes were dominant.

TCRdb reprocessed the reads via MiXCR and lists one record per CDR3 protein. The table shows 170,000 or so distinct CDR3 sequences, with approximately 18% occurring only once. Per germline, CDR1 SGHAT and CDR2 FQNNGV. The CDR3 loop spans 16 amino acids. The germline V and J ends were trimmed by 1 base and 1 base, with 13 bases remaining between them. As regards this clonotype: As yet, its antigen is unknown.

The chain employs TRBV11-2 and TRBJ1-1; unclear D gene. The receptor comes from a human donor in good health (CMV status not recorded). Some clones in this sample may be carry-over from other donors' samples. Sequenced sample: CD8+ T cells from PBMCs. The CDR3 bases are TGTGCCAGCAGCTTAGCGGGCGGGGAATGGAACACTGAAGCTTTCTTT. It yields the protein CASSLAGGEWNTEAFF.